The text below deals with one T cell receptor beta chain. These data are taken from a study of blood T cell repertoires in COVID-19. In the study overall: T cells, B-cell-depleted T cells, or PBMCs supplied cDNA or gDNA.

Authors' methods: How many nucleated cells were present was estimated from reference gene primer amplification. Here immunoSEQ multiplex PCR was the method, and the copy in TCRdb shows in-frame clones only, minus some. V and J calls and clone size are copied from that table; D and trimming were computed from the DNA. This table holds 65,000 to 90,000 clones, around 87% found once. Sample: peripheral blood. The clonotype originates from a young woman with acute or convalescent COVID-19.

CDR3 in amino acids: CASSSVGTSGEMGEQFF. The CDR3 DNA follows: TGTGCCAGCAGCTCCGTCGGGACTAGCGGGGAGATGGGTGAGCAGTTCTTC. The chain combines TRBV13 with TRBJ2-1, with 13 positions matching TRBD2. This CDR3 comprises 17 residues. V lost 4 bases to trimming and J lost 9 bases; unmatched junction nucleotides: 12. Germline CDR1 is PRHDT and CDR2 is FYEKMQ (reference sequence).